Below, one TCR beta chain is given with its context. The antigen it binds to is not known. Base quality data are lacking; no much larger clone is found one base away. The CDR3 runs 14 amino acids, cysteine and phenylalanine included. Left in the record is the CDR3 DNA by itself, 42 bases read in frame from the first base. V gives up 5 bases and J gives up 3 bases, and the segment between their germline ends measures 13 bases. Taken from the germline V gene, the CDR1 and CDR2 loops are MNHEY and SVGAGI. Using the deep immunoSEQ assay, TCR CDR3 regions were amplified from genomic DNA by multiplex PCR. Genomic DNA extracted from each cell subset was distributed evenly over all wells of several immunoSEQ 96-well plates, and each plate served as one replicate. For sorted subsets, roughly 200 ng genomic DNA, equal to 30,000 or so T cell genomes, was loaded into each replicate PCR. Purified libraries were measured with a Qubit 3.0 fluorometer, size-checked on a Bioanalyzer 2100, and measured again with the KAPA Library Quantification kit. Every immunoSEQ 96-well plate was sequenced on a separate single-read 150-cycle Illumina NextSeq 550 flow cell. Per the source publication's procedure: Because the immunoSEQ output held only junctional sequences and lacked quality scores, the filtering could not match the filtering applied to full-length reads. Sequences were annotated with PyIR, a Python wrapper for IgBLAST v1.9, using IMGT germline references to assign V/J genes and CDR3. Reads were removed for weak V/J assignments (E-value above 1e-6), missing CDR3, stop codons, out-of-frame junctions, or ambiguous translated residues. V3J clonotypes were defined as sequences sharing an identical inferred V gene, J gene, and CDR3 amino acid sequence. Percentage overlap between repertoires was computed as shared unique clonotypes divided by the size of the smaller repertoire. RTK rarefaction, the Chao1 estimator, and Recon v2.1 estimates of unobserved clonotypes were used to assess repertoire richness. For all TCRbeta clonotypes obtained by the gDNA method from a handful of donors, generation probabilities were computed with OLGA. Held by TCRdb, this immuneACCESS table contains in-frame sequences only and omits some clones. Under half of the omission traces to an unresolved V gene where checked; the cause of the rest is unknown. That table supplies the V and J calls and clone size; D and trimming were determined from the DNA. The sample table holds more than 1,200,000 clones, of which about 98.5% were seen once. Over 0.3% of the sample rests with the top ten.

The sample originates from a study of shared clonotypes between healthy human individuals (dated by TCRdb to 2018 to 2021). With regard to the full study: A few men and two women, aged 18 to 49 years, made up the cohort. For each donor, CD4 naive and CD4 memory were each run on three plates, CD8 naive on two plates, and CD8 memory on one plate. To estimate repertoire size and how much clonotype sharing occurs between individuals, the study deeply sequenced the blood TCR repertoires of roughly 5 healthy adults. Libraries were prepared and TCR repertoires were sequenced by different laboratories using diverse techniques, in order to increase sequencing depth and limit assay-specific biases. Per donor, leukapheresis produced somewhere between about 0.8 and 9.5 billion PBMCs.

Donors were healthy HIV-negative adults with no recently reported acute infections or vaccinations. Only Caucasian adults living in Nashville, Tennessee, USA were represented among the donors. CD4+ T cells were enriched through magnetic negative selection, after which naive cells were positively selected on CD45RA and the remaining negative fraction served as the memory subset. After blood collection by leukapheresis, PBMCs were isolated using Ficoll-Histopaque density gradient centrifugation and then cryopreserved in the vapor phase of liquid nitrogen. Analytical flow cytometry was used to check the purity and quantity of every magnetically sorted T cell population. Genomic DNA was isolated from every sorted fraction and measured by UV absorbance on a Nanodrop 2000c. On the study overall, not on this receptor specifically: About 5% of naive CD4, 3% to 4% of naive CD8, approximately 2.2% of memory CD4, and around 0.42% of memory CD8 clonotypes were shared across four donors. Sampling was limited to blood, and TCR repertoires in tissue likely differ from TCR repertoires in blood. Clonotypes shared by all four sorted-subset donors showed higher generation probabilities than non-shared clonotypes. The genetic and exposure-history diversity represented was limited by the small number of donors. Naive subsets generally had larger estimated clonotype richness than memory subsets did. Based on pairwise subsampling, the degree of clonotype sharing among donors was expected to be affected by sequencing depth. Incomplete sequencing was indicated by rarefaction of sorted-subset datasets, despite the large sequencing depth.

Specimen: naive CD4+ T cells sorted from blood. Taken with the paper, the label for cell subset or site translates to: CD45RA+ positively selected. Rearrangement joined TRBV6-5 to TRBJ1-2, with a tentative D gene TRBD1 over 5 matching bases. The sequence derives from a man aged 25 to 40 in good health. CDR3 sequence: CASSPNEGYYGYTF. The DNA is TGTGCCAGCAGTCCAAATGAGGGGTACTATGGCTACACCTTC.